This TCR beta chain is from a study of cytomegalovirus exposure and HLA in healthy donors (dated by TCRdb to 2016 to 2017). About the full investigation: In an earlier analysis of several hundred of the donors, 276 Gb of sequence data and some 100 million unique TCR beta sequences from 180 million or so T cells were reported. Across 300 to 400 genotyped donors of the cohort, an average of approximately 200,000 unique TCR beta nucleotide sequences per donor were sequenced, and around 19% of those sequences were non-productive. The study profiled the T cell repertoires of about 720 subjects by immunosequencing and related them to cytomegalovirus serostatus. Donor age, sex, ethnicity and CMV serostatus were compiled together with the repertoire data. About 320 gigabases of sequencing data and 70 million to 100 million unique TCR sequences were included in an early release covering around 650 HLA-typed donors. Class I and class II HLA loci were covered by the typing at four-digit resolution. The number of donors typed differed by locus, with 629-630 for A, B, C, DRB1 and DQB1, around 520 for DQA1, under 610 for DPA1, and about 450 for DPB1. An earlier analysis of around 540 of the donors applied high-throughput TCR beta sequencing to assess whether each TCR beta V gene segment acted as functional or pseudogenic. The genetic ancestry cluster associated with self-reported Caucasian donors included 70% to 85% of the roughly 390 genotyped donors. Rather than using new phenotypic data, the later analysis identified candidate immune exposures from TCR beta sequences and from how often those sequences occurred across donors. Every discovery cohort repertoire had been produced on one sequencing platform. Genome-wide SNP genotypes for about 65% of the roughly 700 donors were used in a later genetic analysis, which treated that subset as a discovery cohort. Because of strong linkage in the cohort, roughly five DR-DQ haplotypes were treated as single units for association and clustering. A later analysis re-analyzed previously published TCR beta repertoires from approximately 670 donors and added high-resolution HLA genotyping to study TCR occurrence patterns. Along with the roughly 700-subject first cohort, a separate validation cohort of over a hundred different subjects was used. To predict cytomegalovirus infection status, the study combined high-throughput TCR immunosequencing, statistical association of individual TCRs with disease status, and machine learning. The study aimed to test whether cataloging public T cell receptors could reveal signatures of past pathogen exposure. The investigation overall reported the following: Presence/absence analyses assumed roughly uniform sequencing depth across donors, an assumption that may not hold. The study gave a list of over 150 TCR beta chains associated with cytomegalovirus. A later analysis found that TCR association rates varied across HLA loci, with DRB1 alleles showing the most associated TCRs and HLA-C alleles the fewest. According to a later analysis, most CMV-associated TCR beta chains appeared to be HLA-restricted, and the HLA associations seemed to be driven largely by CMV exposure. A later genetic analysis reported fewer N-insertions in productive TCRs among donors in an Asian-associated ancestry cluster than the roughly 640-donor mean. Linkage disequilibrium might explain the correlated functional status among segregating V segments, but an unknown experimental factor could not be excluded. V-gene and J-gene trimming of TCR beta chains was associated with a missense DCLRE1C variant in a later genetic analysis, and the association was replicated in an independent cohort. A cluster of highly shared sequence variants was judged likely to represent a technical artifact of the sequencing pipeline. This cohort had only TCR beta chains sequenced, and the lack of alpha or paired-chain data limited which features could be detected. In vitro tests confirmed that three of the cytomegalovirus-associated TCR beta chains recognize cytomegalovirus antigens. An earlier analysis of approximately 530 of the donors showed that most TCR beta V segments appeared in productive rearrangements either about 90% or about 30% of the time, which broadly matched IMGT annotations. At a false discovery rate of 0.05, a later analysis linked fewer than 20,000 TCR beta sequences to specific HLA alleles. In both the original and validation cohorts, the classifier was reported to diagnose cytomegalovirus status with high specificity and sensitivity. A later analysis reported that several top co-occurrence clusters appeared linked to parvovirus B19, influenza, CMV and Epstein-Barr virus. Assigning TCR associations to individual alleles was difficult when HLA alleles, especially DR and DQ, strongly co-occurred. It was suggested by the authors that the approach could potentially be generalized to other disease states and immunological phenotypes. Some IMGT-functional V segments, including TRBV6-2 and TRBV6-3, could not be distinguished by the 87-base-pair reads and were therefore excluded. A further reported finding was that TCR beta sequences accurately predicted the HLA-A and HLA-B alleles for most subjects in the first cohort. Across donors, most TCR sequences were observed very rarely, whereas some public TCRs were present in many individuals. Because HLA typing was unavailable for some donors at each locus, only the typed subset was used in association tests. A later analysis found that HLA-associated TCR beta chains were more clonally expanded and had lower generation probabilities than equally common non-associated chains. Immune exposure information for the cohort was limited to CMV serostatus. Because counts were too low, about 18 rarely observed V segments, including chromosome 9 orphons, were left out of the earlier analysis of 587 of the donors.

Receptor libraries were prepared by the immunoSEQ multiplex PCR assay. A mixture of 60 forward primers for TCR Vbeta segments and 13 reverse primers for TCR Jbeta segments was used in the multiplex PCR. The CDR3 region of rearranged TCR beta genes was amplified from genomic DNA by a multiplex PCR assay. The amplified TCR beta libraries were sequenced on the Illumina HiSeq System as 87-base-pair reads. On the study's bioinformatics: Across the 670 or so repertoires, a later analysis counted approximately 75 million unique TCR beta chains, approximately 12 million of which were shared by at least two donors. A nearest-neighbor algorithm error-corrected the raw reads and collapsed the reads into unique sequences, merging closely related sequences to remove PCR and sequencing errors. V, D and J gene segments were assigned by aligning CDR3 sequences to IMGT reference sequences. For a sequence to be retained, at least a six-nucleotide match to both a V gene segment and a J gene segment was required. Rearrangements were called productive when the CDR3 lacked stop codons and stayed in frame with V and J; all others were non-productive. CDR3 was defined by IMGT convention, running from the second conserved V-encoded cysteine to the conserved J-encoded phenylalanine. In an earlier analysis of around 600 of the donors, sequences lacking an unambiguous match to a single V gene segment were excluded. An earlier analysis of a few hundred of the donors called V segments functional above 56.7% productive rearrangements and segregating when the between-donor standard deviation exceeded 5%. A statistical classification framework was built to diagnose cytomegalovirus status from the catalog of TCR beta chain sequences. In a later analysis, TCR nucleotide sequences were compared against IMGT/GENE-DB human TR gene sequences so that V and J genes could be assigned. The TCRdist pipeline was used in a later analysis to assign CDR3 sequences and most-parsimonious VDJ recombination scenarios. In a later analysis, each TCR beta chain was defined by its CDR3 amino acid sequence together with its V-gene family, and reads without a unique V-gene family were excluded. A later analysis removed roughly 590 highly shared, low-generation-probability nucleotide sequences to deal with suspected cross-contamination and a sequencing artifact. For each public chain, a later analysis derived a clonal expansion index from normalized ranks of inferred template counts within each repertoire. Generation probabilities in a later analysis came from a VDJ recombination model fitted to out-of-frame rearrangements, and those results were checked against IGoR. Hypergeometric tests were used in a later analysis to score TCR-TCR, TCR-HLA and TCR-CMV co-occurrence, with a repertoire-size bias correction applied to the TCR pairs. To estimate false discovery rates, a later analysis permuted the HLA or CMV assignments 20 times. In a later analysis, co-occurring TCRs were grouped using DBSCAN, and TCRdist sequence similarity was added for clustering within HLA-allele-positive subsets. Repertoires with fewer than 30,000 or more than 120,000 public chains, plus five repertoires with anomalous nucleotide sharing, were excluded from co-occurrence clustering. As stored in TCRdb, this immuneACCESS dataset retains in-frame rearrangements with V and J assigned. A fraction of the clones does not appear; measured against another copy, unresolved V genes explain less than half of the discrepancy, and the remainder lacks a known reason. V and J calls and clone size are given by that table; D and trimming were obtained from the DNA. Present in this sample are roughly 120,000 clones, 55% to 75% of which were seen just once. Less than 2% of the sample is in the top ten clones.

The cohort comprised 550 to 700 healthy bone marrow donors. Cohort members were all nominally healthy when sampled, although unrecorded immune exposures were likely present. The donor was CMV seropositive and was included in the group of some 290 seropositive cohort members. A peripheral blood sample was collected from each donor, and TCR beta sequencing was performed on peripheral blood mononuclear cells. Genomic DNA extraction from the blood cell samples was performed with the Qiagen DNeasy Blood Extraction Kit. This clone showed up just once. The antigen it binds to is not known. Qualities for individual bases were not recorded, and no much larger clone is one base off. From a lookup of the germline V gene, CDR1 and CDR2 are SGHAT and FQNNGV. The CDR3 sequence holds 12 residues, the cysteine and phenylalanine included. Only the CDR3 portion is preserved as DNA: 36 bases, with reading frame beginning at the first base. The germline ends are 8 bases apart after V is trimmed by 1 base and J by 10 bases.

Recombination joined TRBV11-2 with TRBJ2-1, with the identity of the D gene unclear. Source material: PBMCs. The source is a man younger than 45 in good health and CMV-seropositive. The DNA sequence is as follows: TGTGCCAGCAGCTTAGTGCGTCGGGAGCAGTTCTTC. The resulting protein is CASSLVRREQFF.